These T cell receptor beta chains were read from a single sample in a study of T cell repertoires in cytomegalovirus infection. TCRdb recomputed calls from the reads with MiXCR, one row per CDR3 protein. Of 450,000 to 650,000 distinct CDR3 sequences listed, about a quarter were seen once; the top ten hold about 13%. Sequenced: PBMCs. Source of these receptors: a human donor in good health (CMV status not recorded). Some clones in this sample may be carry-over from other donors' samples. CDR3s include the opening cysteine and the closing phenylalanine or tryptophan. Each record gives: V gene, J gene, D gene, clone size, CDR3 DNA, CDR3 protein. The D gene is left open where the match is weak. Clone size is not always given. Where it is, it says once, few, many or a class for expanded clones.

TRBV7-3	TRBJ2-3	TRBD2	few	TGTGCCAGCAGCAAGCGGGAGACTAGCACAGATACGCAGTATTTT	CASSKRETSTDTQYF
TRBV7-2	TRBJ1-3	NA	NA	TGTGCCAGCAGCTTAGAGTGGAGCTCTGGAAACACCATATATTTT	CASSLEWSSGNTIYF
TRBV12-3/TRBV12-4	TRBJ1-1	NA	many	TGTGCCAGCAGTTTGAACGGGAACACTGAAGCTTTCTTT	CASSLNGNTEAFF
TRBV6-5	TRBJ2-3	TRBD2	few	TGTGCCAGCAGTACCCGAGCTAGCGGAAGCACAGATACGCAGTATTTT	CASSTRASGSTDTQYF
TRBV7-2	TRBJ2-3	TRBD2	many	TGTGCCAGCAGCTCTAGCGGGGTGACAGATACGCAGTATTTT	CASSSSGVTDTQYF
TRBV24-1	TRBJ2-5	NA	NA	TGTGCCACCAGAATGTTCCCACACTTGAAGGGAGAGACCCAGTACTTC	CATRMFPHLKGETQYF
TRBV7-2	TRBJ2-1	NA	NA	TGTGCCAGCAGCTTTATTTTTGGGAGATCCTACAATGAGCAGTTCTTC	CASSFIFGRSYNEQFF
TRBV7-2	TRBJ2-5	TRBD2	few	TGTGCCAGCAGCGCGGGGGACTGGTACCAAGAGACCCAGTACTTC	CASSAGDWYQETQYF
TRBV20-1	TRBJ2-1	NA	few	TGCAGTGCTAGAGACTGGATTAATGGCAATGAGCAGTTCTTC	CSARDWINGNEQFF
TRBV7-2	TRBJ2-7	TRBD2	many	TGTGCCAGCAGCGCCCGGACTAGCGACTACGAGCAGTACTTC	CASSARTSDYEQYF
TRBV6-2/TRBV6-3	TRBJ2-7	NA	NA	TGTGCCAGCAGTCCTCCGGGACACTTCTCCTACGAGCAGTACTTC	CASSPPGHFSYEQYF
TRBV7-9	TRBJ1-2	NA	few	TGTGCCAGCAGCTTAGGGGCAGGGGTGGACTATGGCTACACCTTC	CASSLGAGVDYGYTF
TRBV14	TRBJ1-1	NA	few	TGTGCCAGCAGCCAAGATCGGATAGGGAGGGACACTGAAGCTTTCTTT	CASSQDRIGRDTEAFF
TRBV30	TRBJ1-5	TRBD1	few	TGTGCCTGGAGTGTTGGGGACAGGAGGGTTCAGCCCCAGCATTTT	CAWSVGDRRVQPQHF
TRBV7-9	TRBJ1-5	NA	many	TGTGCCAGCAGCTTAGGGGGTCGCCAGCCCCAGCATTTT	CASSLGGRQPQHF
TRBV7-9	TRBJ2-5	TRBD1	NA	TGTGCCAGCAGCGCAGCGACAGGGGAGACCCAGTACTTC	CASSAATGETQYF
TRBV4-1	TRBJ1-1	NA	many	TGCGCCAGCAGCCAAGGAAGGGTCGTGGAAGCTTTCTTT	CASSQGRVVEAFF
TRBV10-3	TRBJ1-5	NA	NA	TGTGCCATCAGTGGATCAGCAACCGGCAATCAGCCCCAGCATTTT	CAISGSATGNQPQHF
TRBV6-8	TRBJ1-5	NA	NA	TGTGCCAGCAGTCCACTAGGACAGATGGCCGGTCAGCCCCAGCATTTT	CASSPLGQMAGQPQHF
TRBV7-9	TRBJ2-3	TRBD2	NA	TGTGCCAGCAGTTGGACTAGCGGGAGTGGGTATGAGCAGTATTTT	CASSWTSGSGYEQYF
TRBV7-9	TRBJ2-7	NA	few	TGTGCCAGCAGCTTAGGGCAGGCCACCTACGAGCAGTACTTC	CASSLGQATYEQYF
TRBV5-1	TRBJ2-7	NA	NA	TGCGCCAGCAGCTTCCCCAACGGACTCGAGCAGTACTTC	CASSFPNGLEQYF
TRBV28	TRBJ1-1	NA	few	TGTGCCAGCAGTTCCGTCGGCACTGAAGCTTTCTTT	CASSSVGTEAFF
TRBV12-3/TRBV12-4	TRBJ1-4	TRBD1	many	TGTGCCAGCAGATCGGACAGGGGCGCGGAAAAACTGTTTTTT	CASRSDRGAEKLFF
TRBV7-7	TRBJ2-2	TRBD2	many	TGTGCCAGCAGCTACCTACTAGCGGGAGAGGGAACCGGGGAGCTGTTTTTT	CASSYLLAGEGTGELFF
TRBV5-1	TRBJ2-1	TRBD2	NA	TGCGCCAGCAGTTATGTAACTAGCGGGACCATCTATGAGCAGTTCTTC	CASSYVTSGTIYEQFF
TRBV7-8	TRBJ2-1	TRBD2	many	TGTGCCAGCAGCTCCTGGACTAGCGGGAGCAATGAGCAGTTCTTC	CASSSWTSGSNEQFF
TRBV7-2	TRBJ2-1	TRBD2	many	TGTGCCAGCAGCTTAGGTGCGGGAGGGTATGCGGGTGAGCAGTTCTTC	CASSLGAGGYAGEQFF
TRBV20-1	TRBJ1-6	NA	NA	TGCAGTGCCAGGAGCTCCTATAATTCACCCCTCCACTTT	CSARSSYNSPLHF
TRBV7-9	TRBJ2-7	TRBD1	few	TGTGCCAGCAGCCCGTCGCGGACAGGGGGCTACGAGCAGTACTTC	CASSPSRTGGYEQYF
TRBV12-3/TRBV12-4	TRBJ2-5	NA	once	TGTGCCAGCAGTTTGTGGCAAGAGACCCAGTACTTC	CASSLWQETQYF
TRBV5-6	TRBJ2-4	NA	NA	TGTGCCAGCAGCTTGATAGCGTTACTAGCCAAAAACATTCAGTACTTC	CASSLIALLAKNIQYF
TRBV4-1	TRBJ2-6	NA	many	TGCGCCAGCAGCCAAGATCTCGAGGGTAGGGGGGCTGGGGCCAACGTCCTGACTTTC	CASSQDLEGRGAGANVLTF
TRBV10-3	TRBJ2-1	NA	NA	TGTGCCATCAGTGCGAGTGGAGATAACGATGAGCAGTTCTTC	CAISASGDNDEQFF
TRBV5-4	TRBJ2-1	NA	few	TGTGCCAGCAGCCAAGAGTCTCGGAGATACTCCTACAATGAGCAGTTCTTC	CASSQESRRYSYNEQFF
TRBV7-8	TRBJ1-2	NA	few	TGTGCCAGCAGCTTAGGAACAGGGTTCCAAGGCTACACCTTC	CASSLGTGFQGYTF
TRBV7-2	TRBJ2-5	NA	NA	TGTGCCAGCATCGTCTCGAATCGTGGGGAGACCCAGTACTTC	CASIVSNRGETQYF
TRBV29-1	TRBJ2-3	NA	few	TGCAGCGTTGAACCAGATACGCAGTATTTT	CSVEPDTQYF
TRBV4-2	TRBJ2-1	NA	few	TGTGCCAGCAGCCAAGATCGTCGGCAGGGGGGCTACAATGAGCAGTTCTTC	CASSQDRRQGGYNEQFF
TRBV27	TRBJ1-6	NA	NA	TGTGCCAGCACCTGGGCCATCGACCCAGGGAATTCACCCCTCCACTTT	CASTWAIDPGNSPLHF
TRBV6-1	TRBJ2-2	TRBD1	few	TGTGCCAGCAGAGGAGGGACAGGTAGAATCTCCGGGGAGCTGTTTTTT	CASRGGTGRISGELFF
TRBV28	TRBJ2-7	NA	few	TGTGCCAGCACTATTATGGGGGATAATAGCGACTCCTACGAGCAGTACTTC	CASTIMGDNSDSYEQYF
TRBV7-8	TRBJ1-1	NA	many	TGTGCCAGCAGCTTAGTCCGGGCCCGACGGCCCACTGAAGCTTTCTTT	CASSLVRARRPTEAFF
TRBV28	TRBJ1-1	NA	NA	TGTGCCAGCAGTTTAGGAGGGGTGGACACTGAAGCTTTCTTT	CASSLGGVDTEAFF
TRBV29-1	TRBJ1-1	NA	NA	TGCAGCGGAGGGGGCACTGAAGCTTTCTTT	CSGGGTEAFF
TRBV5-1	TRBJ1-4	TRBD1	NA	TGCGCCAGCAGCTTCGGGACAGTAAGTGAAAAACTGTTTTTT	CASSFGTVSEKLFF
TRBV4-3	TRBJ1-1	NA	few	TGCGCCAGCAGCCTCATAAAACAGGGTTCTGAAGCTTTCTTT	CASSLIKQGSEAFF
TRBV29-1	TRBJ1-1	NA	few	TGCAGCGCTGTAGGTCCACCTATGAACACTGAAGCTTTCTTT	CSAVGPPMNTEAFF
TRBV7-2	TRBJ2-7	NA	NA	TGTCCCAGCAGCCCAAAAGGGGTCTACGAGCAGTACTTC	CPSSPKGVYEQYF
TRBV7-6	TRBJ2-3	NA	few	TGTGCCAGCAGCCCGGGTGGGGGCCTCGGGACAGATACGCAGTATTTT	CASSPGGGLGTDTQYF
TRBV2	TRBJ2-1	NA	NA	TGTGCCAGCAGTGAGAGGGGGCGGGATCAGTTCTTC	CASSERGRDQFF
TRBV7-9	TRBJ2-6	NA	NA	TGTGCCAGCAGCTTACAGGACGGGGGAGGCTCTGGGGCCAACGTCCTGACTTTC	CASSLQDGGGSGANVLTF
TRBV5-1	TRBJ2-3	NA	few	TGCGCCAGCAGCTTGAAAAGGGCCGGACCTCTGAGAAAAAGCACAGATACGCAGTATTTT	CASSLKRAGPLRKSTDTQYF
TRBV19	TRBJ2-1	NA	NA	TGTGCCAGTAGTATAGGGCTCGCTAGCGTCTCCTACAATGAGCAGTTCTTC	CASSIGLASVSYNEQFF
TRBV6-6	TRBJ1-5	NA	few	TGTGCCAGCAGGCCCGACAGCAATCAGCCCCAGCATTTT	CASRPDSNQPQHF
TRBV10-3	TRBJ2-2	NA	NA	TGTGCCATAGACCAGGGGAACACCGGGGAGCTGTTTTTT	CAIDQGNTGELFF
TRBV7-8	TRBJ2-1	NA	few	TGTGCCAGCAGCTCCGGACTTTATCGGTTCTTC	CASSSGLYRFF
TRBV19	TRBJ2-1	TRBD2	NA	TGTGCCAGTAGTATAAATGCGGGAGCGGGGAATGAGCAGTTCTTC	CASSINAGAGNEQFF
TRBV28	TRBJ1-4	TRBD1	NA	TGTGCCAGCAGTCTCGACAGGGGGGGTTTTAATGAAAAACTGTTTTTT	CASSLDRGGFNEKLFF
TRBV6-1	TRBJ2-7	TRBD2	NA	TGTGCCACCTCGGGAGGGAGGGCCCTCTACGAGCAGTACTTC	CATSGGRALYEQYF